This T cell receptor (beta chain) was obtained from a study of T cells in Graves' hyperthyroidism and ophthalmopathy. The V gene end was trimmed by 5 bases and the J gene end by 8 bases; junction bases not matched to a gene: 17. The germline V gene encodes CDR1 MNHNS and CDR2 SASEGT. The CDR3 covers 16 residues. Many counts were recorded for this clonotype. PBMCs stemmed from 8.5 to 10 ml fresh peripheral blood. TCR beta CDR3 regions were amplified from RNA transcripts. Carried out on the TCR CDR3, a first-round RT-PCR used the HTBI primer set. TCRdb reprocessed the multiplex PCR reads with MiXCR, giving one entry per CDR3 protein. The sample has around 690,000 distinct CDR3 sequences; 15% to 20% are singletons.

V usage is TRBV6-1 and J usage is TRBJ1-2; 7 nucleotides agree with TRBD1. The sequenced sample was blood. The sequence was collected from a man between 45 and 60 years old with Graves' hyperthyroidism. CDR3 sequence reads: CASSSVETGTVRGYTF. CDR3 nucleotides: TGTGCCAGCAGTAGCGTCGAAACCGGGACAGTGAGAGGCTACACCTTC.